The rows below give T cell receptor beta chains drawn from one sample of a study of identical twins. TCRdb passed the 5' RACE reads through MiXCR, listing each CDR3 protein once. The table records 270,000 or so distinct CDR3 sequences, approximately 8.3% of them present only once. The sample also formed part of further work on yellow fever vaccine responses in identical twins.

The sequenced sample consisted of CD8+ T cells sorted from blood. These receptor sequences come from a woman younger than 30 in good health. CDR3s include the opening cysteine and the closing phenylalanine or tryptophan. The D gene is left open where the match is weak. Clone size is shown for a subset of rows, as once, few, many or a class of expanded clone.

d_call	v_call	j_call	clone_size	cdr3_aa	cdr3_nt
TRBD1	TRBV20-1	TRBJ1-4	.	CSARTGTYELFF	TGCAGTGCTAGGACAGGGACTTATGAACTGTTTTTT
TRBD1	TRBV7-9	TRBJ1-2	few	CASSSSTGVVYGYTF	TGTGCCAGCAGCTCCTCGACAGGGGTGGTCTATGGCTACACCTTC
.	TRBV29-1	TRBJ1-1	many	CSVEDTVLWF	TGCAGCGTTGAAGACACAGTCCTTTGGTTT
TRBD1	TRBV5-5	TRBJ2-7	many	CASSSQTGGREQYF	TGTGCCAGCAGCTCCCAAACAGGGGGCCGCGAGCAGTACTTC
TRBD2	TRBV7-8	TRBJ2-3	few	CASSFLDPDTSGLTDTQYF	TGTGCCAGCAGCTTTCTCGACCCCGATACTAGCGGCCTCACAGATACGCAGTATTTT
.	TRBV4-3	TRBJ2-7	many	CASSHSGDSYEQYF	TGCGCCAGCAGCCATAGCGGCGACTCCTACGAGCAGTACTTC
TRBD2	TRBV6-4	TRBJ2-1	few	CASSESSGRYNEQFF	TGTGCCAGCAGTGAGTCTAGCGGGAGGTACAATGAGCAGTTCTTC
.	TRBV20-1	TRBJ1-5	few	CCARAQTSGTPLSNQPQHF	TGCTGTGCTAGAGCGCAGACCTCGGGAACCCCTCTTAGCAATCAGCCCCAGCATTTT
TRBD2	TRBV7-2	TRBJ2-7	many	CASSLKRLAEISYEQYF	TGTGCCAGCAGCTTAAAAAGGCTAGCGGAGATCTCCTACGAGCAGTACTTC
.	TRBV7-8	TRBJ2-1	few	CASSDNPSSYNEQFF	TGTGCCAGCAGCGATAACCCGAGCTCCTACAATGAGCAGTTCTTC
.	TRBV10-1	TRBJ2-1	few	CASSSGGLPRNEQFF	TGCGCCAGCAGTTCAGGGGGACTCCCGAGGAATGAGCAGTTCTTC
TRBD1	TRBV20-1	TRBJ2-7	few	CSARDQGQGGDEQYF	TGCAGTGCTAGAGATCAGGGACAGGGAGGCGACGAGCAGTACTTC